These T cell receptor beta chains were read from a single sample in a study of early T cells in non-severe SARS-CoV-2 infection. TCRdb analysed the 5' RACE reads with MiXCR anew, one entry per CDR3 protein. Found here are around 37,000 distinct CDR3 sequences, about 9.9% of them singletons; the top ten hold 13%. Sequenced sample: whole blood. The source of these receptors is an adult who was a healthcare worker with PCR-confirmed SARS-CoV-2 infection or an uninfected control (not recorded which). Each CDR3 is given with its conserved first and last residue. The D gene is left open where the match is weak. Expanded clones are given a class, and other clones once, few, many or no size at all.

.	few	TRBV21-1	TRBJ2-5	CASSRRPNQETQYF	TGTGCCAGCAGCCGACGACCGAACCAAGAGACCCAGTACTTC
TRBD2	many	TRBV6-2/TRBV6-3	TRBJ2-1	CASLAGGYNEQFF	TGTGCCAGTTTAGCGGGGGGGTACAATGAGCAGTTCTTC
.	.	TRBV2	TRBJ1-5	CASRKGGNQPQHF	TGTGCCAGCAGAAAAGGGGGCAATCAGCCCCAGCATTTT
TRBD2	.	TRBV10-3	TRBJ2-7	CAISESGGEIFYEQYF	TGTGCCATCAGTGAGTCTGGGGGGGAAATTTTTTACGAGCAGTACTTC
.	.	TRBV20-1	TRBJ2-7	CSAQTGPPSYEQYF	TGCAGTGCCCAAACAGGGCCCCCCTCCTACGAGCAGTACTTC
.	few	TRBV12-3/TRBV12-4	TRBJ2-7	CASSLATSYEQYF	TGTGCCAGCAGTTTAGCTACCTCCTACGAGCAGTACTTC
.	many	TRBV6-2/TRBV6-3	TRBJ2-1	CASSYSFMGEQFF	TGTGCCAGCAGTTACTCTTTTATGGGGGAGCAGTTCTTC
TRBD2	.	TRBV11-2	TRBJ2-3	CASSLGLATDTQYF	TGTGCCAGCAGCTTGGGACTAGCCACAGATACGCAGTATTTT
TRBD1	many	TRBV12-3/TRBV12-4	TRBJ2-7	CASRETGGREQYF	TGTGCCAGCAGGGAGACAGGGGGCCGGGAGCAGTACTTC
TRBD1	many	TRBV9	TRBJ2-5	CASGPGQGRETQYF	TGTGCCAGCGGACCGGGACAGGGGAGAGAGACCCAGTACTTC
TRBD1	.	TRBV6-2/TRBV6-3	TRBJ2-4	CASTGTVQKNIQYF	TGTGCCAGCACTGGGACAGTACAAAAAAACATTCAGTACTTC
.	few	TRBV12-3/TRBV12-4	TRBJ2-3	CASSFTGSTDTQYF	TGTGCCAGCAGTTTTACAGGAAGCACAGATACGCAGTATTTT
.	many	TRBV5-1	TRBJ1-4	CASSRDGANEKLFF	TGCGCCAGCAGCCGAGACGGGGCTAATGAAAAACTGTTTTTT
TRBD2	many	TRBV30	TRBJ2-5	CAWSPPAGGASLQYF	TGTGCCTGGAGTCCCCCTGCGGGGGGGGCCAGTCTCCAGTACTTC
.	few	TRBV27	TRBJ2-7	CASTPGDRSSYEQYF	TGTGCCAGCACCCCTGGGGACCGCAGCTCCTACGAGCAGTACTTC
TRBD1	few	TRBV29-1	TRBJ2-7	CSVELGDRGTYEQYF	TGCAGCGTTGAATTAGGGGACAGGGGAACCTACGAGCAGTACTTC
TRBD1	many	TRBV7-2	TRBJ1-5	CASSLEGAKPQHF	TGTGCCAGCAGCTTGGAGGGGGCGAAGCCCCAGCATTTT
TRBD2	.	TRBV4-3	TRBJ2-3	CASSQDGGERTDTQYF	TGCGCCAGCAGCCAAGACGGGGGGGAACGGACAGATACGCAGTATTTT
.	.	TRBV7-2	TRBJ2-1	CASSPGITREQFF	TGTGCCAGCAGCCCCGGGATTACGCGTGAGCAGTTCTTC
TRBD1	.	TRBV6-5	TRBJ2-5	CASSLTGGAAETQYF	TGTGCCAGCAGCCTGACAGGGGGCGCGGCAGAGACCCAGTACTTC
TRBD2	many	TRBV5-6	TRBJ2-3	CASSLGLAGDPITDTQYF	TGTGCCAGCAGCTTGGGACTAGCGGGGGATCCGATCACAGATACGCAGTATTTT
.	many	TRBV9	TRBJ2-3	CASSVFDGASTDTQYF	TGTGCCAGCAGCGTATTTGACGGTGCTAGCACTGATACGCAGTATTTT
.	many	TRBV20-1	TRBJ1-1	CSARVSGRSLNTEAFF	TGCAGTGCTAGAGTAAGCGGGCGGTCCCTGAACACTGAAGCTTTCTTT
TRBD2	many	TRBV18	TRBJ2-1	CASSPRSGGPNGPGEQFF	TGTGCCAGCTCACCACGTAGCGGGGGGCCGAATGGTCCTGGGGAGCAGTTCTTC
.	many	TRBV4-3	TRBJ2-2	CASSQEGGRNTGELFF	TGCGCCAGCAGCCAAGAAGGGGGGAGAAACACCGGGGAGCTGTTTTTT
.	few	TRBV27	TRBJ1-1	CASTSIRHNTEAFF	TGTGCCAGCACTAGCATCAGACATAACACTGAAGCTTTCTTT
TRBD1	medium-sized	TRBV7-8	TRBJ2-1	CASSLPGGAYNEQFF	TGTGCCAGCAGCTTACCAGGGGGCGCTTACAATGAGCAGTTCTTC
.	many	TRBV5-1	TRBJ2-2	CASSSRGQNTGELFF	TGCGCCAGCAGTTCCAGGGGACAGAACACCGGGGAGCTGTTTTTT
TRBD1	.	TRBV2	TRBJ2-2	CASGQDRDTGELFF	TGTGCCAGCGGACAGGATAGGGACACCGGGGAGCTGTTTTTT